Sequencing of this T cell receptor beta chain was carried out in a study of radiation and T cells in renal cell carcinoma. Indicated time point: baseline pretreatment blood. Regarding treatment: 15 Gy SBRT to primary tumor, nephrectomy 4 weeks later. Blood was sampled at baseline, 2 weeks and 4 weeks after SBRT. Study-wide results and limits: In blood, top tumor clones expanded by 2 weeks, shrinking by 4.

TCRdb keeps only in-frame clones here, not all; method: immunoSEQ multiplex PCR. There are roughly 120,000 clones in the sample; roughly 80% occur only once, and under 4% lies in the top ten. In regard to this clone: Antigen specificity is unknown.

The CDR3 is 17 amino acids. Trimming removed 1 base at V and 0 bases at J, with 13 bases between. The germline CDR1 and CDR2 sequences are MNHNS and SASEGT. Sequences were derived from blood, sampled from a patient whose treatment included radiotherapy and nephrectomy. This sequence joins TRBV6-1 and TRBJ1-5; perhaps TRBD1 as D (6 bases). This sequence was found in a woman aged 55-75 years with renal cell carcinoma. The CDR3 DNA sequence: TGTGCCAGCAGTGAAGGAGGCAGGGACAATAGCAATCAGCCCCAGCATTTT. As protein: CASSEGGRDNSNQPQHF.